This entry lists 10 T cell receptor beta chains sequenced from one sample in a study of cytomegalovirus exposure and HLA in healthy donors. PCR primers comprised 60 Vbeta and 13 Jbeta primers. TCRdb's table, derived via immunoSEQ multiplex PCR, lists solely in-frame clones and lacks some. This repertoire includes just over 60,000 clones. The specimen sequenced was PBMCs. The receptors were sampled from a man younger than 40 in good health and CMV-seropositive.

This rearrangement joins TRBV25-1 to TRBJ1-2; 10 bases map to TRBD1. Germline V gives CDR1 MGHDK, CDR2 SYGVNS. Germline trimming cut 4 bases from V and 2 bases from J; bases unmatched to any gene: 7. The CDR3 extends over 16 amino acids. For the CDR3, the DNA is TGTGCCAGCAGTGCACCGGGACAGGGGCGAAACTATGGCTACACCTTC. Translating gives CASSAPGQGRNYGYTF.

The rearrangement links TRBV27 to TRBJ2-7; D is possibly TRBD1 (5 bases). Trimming took off 4 bases at V and 2 bases at J, with 12 bases between the two ends. CDR3 length equals 14 residues. Germline values: CDR1 MNHEY, CDR2 SMNVEV (reference sequence). DNA for the CDR3: TGTGCCAGCAGTTCCTTCGCAGGGACCTACGAGCAGTACTTC. Its protein product is CASSSFAGTYEQYF.

The V and J genes are TRBV6-5 and TRBJ2-3; no definite D call. This CDR3 has 14 amino acids. CDR1 and CDR2 (germline): MNHEY, SVGAGI. Trimming removed 3 bases at V and 0 bases at J, with 7 bases between. The CDR3, as DNA: TGTGCCAGCAGTTATAAGACTAGCACAGATACGCAGTATTTT. Amino acid sequence: CASSYKTSTDTQYF.

The CDR3 bases are TGCAGCGTTGCGGGGGGGATTCAAGAGACCCAGTACTTC. It translates to CSVAGGIQETQYF. The chain is built from TRBV29-1 and TRBJ2-5; 8 nucleotides match TRBD2. Germline loops: CDR1 SQVTM, CDR2 ANQGSEA. The junction had 3 bases not matched to a gene; V was cut back by 4 bases and J by 2 bases. This CDR3 has 13 residues.

The CDR3 nucleotides read TGTGCCAGCAGTTACACCGGACTCGCCGGCACCGGGGAGCTGTTTTTT. It specifies CASSYTGLAGTGELFF. The V and J genes are TRBV6-5 and TRBJ2-2; TRBD2 might be the D (5 bases). CDR1 and CDR2 (germline): MNHEY, SVGAGI. V was shortened by 2 bases and J by 4 bases, with 14 bases between the two germline ends. The CDR3 sequence is 16 residues long.

This sequence joins TRBV4-1 and TRBJ1-1; 7 bases fit TRBD1. The V segment lost 5 bases and the J segment 4 bases; nucleotides outside the gene matches: 7. The germline CDR1 and CDR2 sequences are MGHRA and YSYEKL. The CDR3 runs 14 residues. The CDR3 region has the DNA TGCGCCAGCAGCACAGACAGGGATTCCACTGAAGCTTTCTTT. It specifies CASSTDRDSTEAFF.

V is TRBV6-5 and J is TRBJ2-7; 8 bases are shared with TRBD1. The germline gives CDR1 MNHEY, CDR2 SVGAGI. Trimming cost V 5 bases and J 6 bases; bases outside gene matches: 12. This CDR3 has 15 residues. CDR3 sequence: CASSTPRDRGSEQYF. CDR3 in DNA: TGTGCCAGCAGTACCCCCCGTGACAGGGGATCCGAGCAGTACTTC.

The chain has TRBV19 and TRBJ2-2, with a weak D call TRBD2 (5 bases). V dropped 10 bases and J dropped 2 bases, with 20 bases sitting between them. CDR3 length: 16 residues. CDR1 and CDR2 (germline): LNHDA, SQIVND (reference sequence). The chain's CDR3 is CATPKTGGTNTGELFF. The CDR3 bases are TGTGCCACTCCGAAAACCGGAGGAACCAACACCGGGGAGCTGTTTTTT.

The chain recombines TRBV19 with TRBJ1-5, with 12 bases that match TRBD1. Germline V CDR1 and CDR2: LNHDA, SQIVND (reference sequence). The CDR3 runs 16 residues. The ends lost 6 bases at V and 1 base at J; junction bases unmatched: 4. CDR3 bases: TGTGCCAGTAGGGGACAGGGGGCCGGGAGCAATCAGCCCCAGCATTTT. Translating gives CASRGQGAGSNQPQHF.

The chain combines TRBV6-5 with TRBJ2-7; 9 bases line up with TRBD1. CDR1 is MNHEY and CDR2 is SVGAGI in the germline V gene. CDR3 size: 13 residues. V gave up 5 bases and J gave up 7 bases; unmatched junction bases: 6. The CDR3 here is CASSRDRVEEQYF. The CDR3 DNA reads as TGTGCCAGCAGTCGGGACAGGGTAGAAGAGCAGTACTTC.